The clone carrying this TCR beta chain was counted between two and nine times. The antigen is not known. The CDR3 extends over 13 amino acids. Germline V gene lookup returns CDR1 SQVTM and CDR2 ANQGSEA. V lost 4 bases and J lost 0, with 7 bases in between. The source of the sample is a study of CD8+ T cells in alopecia areata. The overall study: The drug, tofacitinib, lasted 6 to 18 months, followed by 6 months off drug. Regarding the study as a whole: Clarity of TCR sharing across patients fell short of that in mice, possibly HLA-related.

Collected material from alopecia areata patients comprised lesional scalp punch biopsies and peripheral blood. Once RNA had been extracted, it was reverse transcribed into cDNA to act as the sequencing template. Assay used: immunoSEQ multiplex PCR; TCRdb lists only in-frame clones, some missing. Here the sample spans over 100,000 clones, approximately 49% being singletons. The chain uses TRBV29-1 and TRBJ1-3, with D hard to call. The sequence derives from a human donor with alopecia areata. The material sequenced was CD8+ T cells sorted from blood, taken at week 0. The CDR3 protein is CSVGRGSGNTIYF. The CDR3 DNA sequence: TGCAGCGTTGGTAGAGGCTCTGGAAACACCATATATTTT.